The source of this T cell receptor beta chain is a study of blood T cell repertoires in COVID-19. Sequencing was performed with immunoSEQ multiplex PCR; in TCRdb, only in-frame clones are kept and a portion is missing. The sample lists 150,000 to 200,000 clones; roughly 90% were seen once. Germline V lookup: CDR1 GTSNPN, CDR2 SVGIG (reference sequence). The CDR3 runs to 14 residues. The V end lost 1 base, the J end lost 5 bases, and 12 bases lay between the germline ends. The clonotype originates from a man aged 18 to 30 with acute or convalescent COVID-19. The V call is TRBV30, the J call TRBJ1-5; D uncertain. The sample comprised peripheral blood. CDR3 bases: TGTGCCTGGAGTGAAGTGGCCGCGGATCAGCCCCAGCATTTT. Its protein product is CAWSEVAADQPQHF.